The clone carrying this T cell receptor (beta chain) showed up just once. This entry belongs to a study of blood T cell repertoires in COVID-19. Whole-study context: COVID-19 samples, acute and convalescent, were from the United States, Italy and Spain. PBMCs, B-cell-depleted T cells, or T cells were the source of the cDNA or gDNA that made up the material.

All enrollees were about 18 to 89 years old and from fewer than 30 US areas. Two negative PCRs, clearance, or symptom resolution characterized the recovered Cohort 3 donors. Profiled with immunoSEQ multiplex PCR; TCRdb holds only in-frame clones, not every one. The top ten clones hold around 2.1% of a sample with 220,000 or so clones, about 82% of them seen once. Trimming removed 3 bases from V and 0 bases from J, with 11 bases in between. The germline V gene encodes CDR1 LGHDT and CDR2 YNNKEL (reference sequence). The CDR3 runs 15 residues. The J gene is TRBJ1-1, the V gene TRBV3-1 (or the pseudogene TRBV3-2); a possible D gene is TRBD1 (6 bases). This TCR came from a woman aged 50 to 60 who had recovered from COVID-19. What was sequenced was PBMCs or T cells enriched from blood (not recorded which). CDR3 in DNA: TGTGCCAGCAGCCACAGACAGGCCCTGAACACTGAAGCTTTCTTT. As protein: CASSHRQALNTEAFF.